Listed below are T cell receptor beta chains from one sample, sequenced in a study of Graves' ophthalmopathy and Graves' hyperthyroidism. TCRdb re-called the multiplex PCR reads with MiXCR, one entry per CDR3 protein. The sample holds approximately 480,000 distinct CDR3 sequences, around 15% seen once. Sequences were obtained from blood. Every receptor here comes from a woman in her twenties or thirties with Graves' ophthalmopathy. CDR3s include the opening cysteine and the closing phenylalanine or tryptophan. Each record gives: V gene, D gene, J gene, clone size, CDR3 DNA, CDR3 protein. A D gene is named only where the DNA matches it firmly. Clone sizes are given selectively: once, few, many, or a class where the clone is expanded.

V: TRBV12-3/TRBV12-4
D: .
J: TRBJ1-3
size: many
DNA: TGTGCCAGCATCATCGGGCCCTACGGTTCTGGAAACACCATATATTTT
CDR3: CASIIGPYGSGNTIYF

V: TRBV15
D: .
J: TRBJ2-2
size: .
DNA: TGTGCCACCAGCAGAGGGGAGAGCACCGGGGAGCTGTTTTTT
CDR3: CATSRGESTGELFF

V: TRBV7-6
D: .
J: TRBJ2-7
size: many
DNA: TGTGCCAGCAGCTTAGACCCAGCCGAGCAGTACTTC
CDR3: CASSLDPAEQYF

V: TRBV28
D: .
J: TRBJ2-7
size: .
DNA: TGTGCCAGCGGCGGAGGGGGGATCTCCTACGAGCAGTACTTC
CDR3: CASGGGGISYEQYF

V: TRBV27
D: .
J: TRBJ2-7
size: many
DNA: TGTGCCAGCAGTCTCCGGGCCAAATACGAGCAGTACTTC
CDR3: CASSLRAKYEQYF

V: TRBV20-1
D: .
J: TRBJ1-3
size: many
DNA: TGCAGTGCTAGAGATCCAGGCGAGGGTCCTGGAAACACCATATATTTT
CDR3: CSARDPGEGPGNTIYF

V: TRBV12-3/TRBV12-4
D: .
J: TRBJ2-2
size: many
DNA: TGTGCCAGCAGCCCCAGGGAAATCGGGGAGCTGTTTTTT
CDR3: CASSPREIGELFF

V: TRBV6-2/TRBV6-3
D: TRBD1
J: TRBJ1-1
size: .
DNA: TGTGCCAGCAGGGGCATAGGGGACAGCTACCATGAAGCTTTCTTT
CDR3: CASRGIGDSYHEAFF

V: TRBV20-1
D: .
J: TRBJ2-2
size: .
DNA: TGCAGTGCTAGAGATCCGAGGGGGGAGCTGTTTTTT
CDR3: CSARDPRGELFF

V: TRBV2
D: .
J: TRBJ1-1
size: many
DNA: TGTGCCAGCAGTCCGACAGTTACCACTGAAGCTTTCTTT
CDR3: CASSPTVTTEAFF

V: TRBV20-1
D: .
J: TRBJ2-4
size: many
DNA: TGCAGTGCTAGCGGTGTTCTGGGTCGAAAAAACATTCAGTACTTC
CDR3: CSASGVLGRKNIQYF

V: TRBV7-9
D: .
J: TRBJ1-3
size: many
DNA: TGTGCCAGCAGCGCCGTGACCGGACGGAGCACCATATATTTT
CDR3: CASSAVTGRSTIYF

V: TRBV28
D: .
J: TRBJ2-5
size: many
DNA: TGTGCCAGCAGTTCCACTCCCTGGAACCAAGAGACCCAGTACTTC
CDR3: CASSSTPWNQETQYF

V: TRBV12-3/TRBV12-4
D: TRBD1
J: TRBJ1-2
size: many
DNA: TGTGCCAGCAGTTTAGAAGTACAGGGGAATGGCTACACCTTC
CDR3: CASSLEVQGNGYTF

V: TRBV5-1
D: TRBD2
J: TRBJ2-5
size: few
DNA: TGCGCCAGCAGCTCAGGGGCCCGTAGGACTAGCGAAGAGACCCAGTACTTC
CDR3: CASSSGARRTSEETQYF

V: TRBV5-1
D: .
J: TRBJ2-7
size: many
DNA: TGCGCCAGCAGCTTGGATCCGGGACTCTACGAGCAGTACTTC
CDR3: CASSLDPGLYEQYF

V: TRBV6-1
D: .
J: TRBJ1-5
size: many
DNA: TGTGCCAGCAGTGAAAGCACAAGCAATCAGCCCCAGCATTTT
CDR3: CASSESTSNQPQHF

V: TRBV27
D: TRBD2
J: TRBJ2-7
size: many
DNA: TGTGCCAGCAGTCTAAAGGGGAGACCGGGACTAGCGCCCTACGAGCAGTACTTC
CDR3: CASSLKGRPGLAPYEQYF

V: TRBV19
D: .
J: TRBJ2-7
size: .
DNA: TGTGCCAGTAGCCCGGGGGGCGATAACTACGAGCAGTACTTC
CDR3: CASSPGGDNYEQYF

V: TRBV12-3/TRBV12-4
D: TRBD1
J: TRBJ2-7
size: many
DNA: TGTGCCAGCAGTCGAAGACAGGGTCAAGAGCAGTACTTC
CDR3: CASSRRQGQEQYF

V: TRBV12-3/TRBV12-4
D: TRBD2
J: TRBJ2-7
size: .
DNA: TGTGCCAGCAGAACTAGCGGAAACTACGAGCAGTACTTC
CDR3: CASRTSGNYEQYF

V: TRBV12-3/TRBV12-4
D: .
J: TRBJ2-7
size: .
DNA: TGTGCCAGCAGATTAGTTGGGTTCGAGTACGAGCAGTACTTC
CDR3: CASRLVGFEYEQYF

V: TRBV5-1
D: TRBD1
J: TRBJ1-5
size: many
DNA: TGCGCCAGCAGCTTGGGGGACAGGGGAACTGATCAGCCCCAGCATTTT
CDR3: CASSLGDRGTDQPQHF

V: TRBV27
D: TRBD2
J: TRBJ2-5
size: many
DNA: TGTGCCAGCAGTCCTCGACTAGCGGGGTTCCAAGAGACCCAGTACTTC
CDR3: CASSPRLAGFQETQYF

V: TRBV19
D: .
J: TRBJ1-1
size: many
DNA: TGTGCCAGTAGTATGACAGGAAGAAACACTGAAGCTTTCTTT
CDR3: CASSMTGRNTEAFF

V: TRBV28
D: .
J: TRBJ1-1
size: many
DNA: TGTGCCAGCAGTGTACCCCAGTTCCGGGGCACTGAAGCTTTCTTT
CDR3: CASSVPQFRGTEAFF

V: TRBV12-3/TRBV12-4
D: .
J: TRBJ1-1
size: .
DNA: TGTGCCAGCGTTGTTCCGGTGAACACTGAAGCTTTCTTT
CDR3: CASVVPVNTEAFF

V: TRBV19
D: .
J: TRBJ1-6
size: many
DNA: TGTGCCAGTAGTATAGGAGCTGTCCGGCAGCAGAGCTCCTATAATTCACCCCTCCACTTT
CDR3: CASSIGAVRQQSSYNSPLHF

V: TRBV30
D: .
J: TRBJ2-5
size: few
DNA: TGTGCCTGGAACGATGCGAGGGGGACCCAGTACTTC
CDR3: CAWNDARGTQYF